The TCR beta chain described here comes from a study of T cell changes during pregnancy in multiple sclerosis. Here immunoSEQ multiplex PCR was the method, and the copy in TCRdb shows in-frame clones only, minus some. Of fewer than 75,000 clones listed, 75% to 95% were seen once; the top ten hold 2.3%. The TCR originated in a female donor with multiple sclerosis, enrolled in a pregnancy study. Sequencing used peripheral blood, obtained in the first trimester of pregnancy.

In DNA form, the CDR3 reads TGTGCCAGCTGGGGAGGGAATCAGCCCCAGCATTTT. Encoded protein: CASWGGNQPQHF. The rearrangement links TRBV28 to TRBJ1-5; D is unclear. CDR3 length: 12 residues. Germline V lookup: CDR1 MDHEN, CDR2 SYDVKM. V lost 8 bases, J lost 4 bases, and 9 bases lay in between. Full variable domain (rest looked up from reference TRBV28 and TRBJ1-5): DVKVTQSSRYLVKRTGEKVFLECVQDMDHENMFWYRQDPGLGLRLIYFSYDVKMKEKGDIPEGYSVSREKKERFSLILESASTNQTSMYLCASWGGNQPQHFGDGTRLSIL.